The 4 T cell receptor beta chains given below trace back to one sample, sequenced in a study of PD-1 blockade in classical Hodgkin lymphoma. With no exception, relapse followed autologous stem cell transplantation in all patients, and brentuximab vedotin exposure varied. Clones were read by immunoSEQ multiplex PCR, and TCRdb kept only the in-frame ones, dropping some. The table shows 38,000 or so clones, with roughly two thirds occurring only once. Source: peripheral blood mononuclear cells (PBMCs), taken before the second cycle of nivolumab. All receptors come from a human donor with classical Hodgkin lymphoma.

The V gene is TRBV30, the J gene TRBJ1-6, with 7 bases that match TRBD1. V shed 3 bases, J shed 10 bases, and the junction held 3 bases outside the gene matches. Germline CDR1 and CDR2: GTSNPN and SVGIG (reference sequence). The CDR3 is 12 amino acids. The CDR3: CAWSGQASPLHF. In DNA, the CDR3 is TGTGCCTGGAGCGGACAGGCCTCACCCCTCCACTTT.

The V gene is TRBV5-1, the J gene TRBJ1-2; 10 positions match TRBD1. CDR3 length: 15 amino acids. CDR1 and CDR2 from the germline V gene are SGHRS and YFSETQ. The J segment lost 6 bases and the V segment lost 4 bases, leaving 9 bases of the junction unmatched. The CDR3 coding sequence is TGCGCCAGCAGCCCGACAGGGGGCCCACAAGATGGCTACACCTTC. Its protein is CASSPTGGPQDGYTF.

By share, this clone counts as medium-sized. CDR3 bases: TGTGCCAGCAGCTCCTACGGGGAGCAGTTCTTC. This codes for CASSSYGEQFF. This chain connects TRBV2 to TRBJ2-1; D is uncertain. The germline V and J ends were trimmed by 6 bases and 10 bases, with 10 bases remaining between them. CDR3 length: 11 amino acids. CDR1 and CDR2 (germline): SNHLY, FYNNEI.

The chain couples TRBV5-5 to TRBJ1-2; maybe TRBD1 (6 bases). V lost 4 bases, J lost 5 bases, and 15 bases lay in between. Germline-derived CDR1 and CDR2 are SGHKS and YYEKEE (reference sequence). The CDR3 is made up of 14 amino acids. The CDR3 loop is CASSPRQGSYGYTF. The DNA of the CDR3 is TGTGCCAGCAGCCCTCGGCAGGGGAGTTATGGCTACACCTTC.